This T cell receptor (beta chain) was sequenced during a study of shared clonotypes between healthy human individuals. Study-wide context: CD4 naive and memory got three plates each, CD8 naive two, CD8 memory one.

Trimming left V 0 bases short and J 3 bases short, with 10 bases between. The germline V gene encodes CDR1 MNHEY and CDR2 SVGAGI. CDR3 length: 15 residues. Using immunoSEQ multiplex PCR, the repertoire was profiled, and TCRdb retains in-frame clones only, with some absent. Of hundreds of thousands of clones listed, around four fifths are singletons. Donors were Caucasian adults residing in Nashville, Tennessee, USA. Turning to this clone: Its antigen remains unidentified.

General observations from the study: Researchers found naive subsets generally carried larger estimated richness than memory subsets. Researchers sampled only blood; tissue repertoires likely differ.

The J gene is TRBJ2-3, the V gene TRBV6-5; D is perhaps TRBD1 (6 bases). This receptor was taken from a woman in her twenties or thirties in good health. The sequenced material came from memory CD4+ T cells sorted from blood. Subset in this sample: CD45RA-negative fraction. For the CDR3, the DNA is TGTGCCAGCAGTTACTCTAGGGGGTCGACAGATACGCAGTATTTT. Protein product: CASSYSRGSTDTQYF.